These 32 T cell receptor beta chains came from one sample sequenced in a study of T cell clonality in common variable immunodeficiency. Regarding the study as a whole: Fewer deletions and N-nucleotide insertions were reportedly seen in common variable immunodeficiency TCR beta sequences.

Clones were read by immunoSEQ multiplex PCR, and TCRdb kept only the in-frame ones, dropping some. The sample yields over 30,000 clones, without any singletons. These receptors have no identified antigens. The sequenced material came from peripheral blood mononuclear cells. All receptors come from a human donor with common variable immunodeficiency.

This clone was seen only a few times. The CDR3 end falls 3 residues outside the read, so it is completed with the germline J gene. J is TRBJ1-4 and V is TRBV7-9; no firm D call. Trimming took 5 bases from V and 7 from J, leaving 11 bases between them. Germline assignment: CDR1 SEHNR and CDR2 FQNEAQ (reference sequence). This CDR3 comprises 13 residues. CDR3 protein: CASSKGAVEKLFF. CDR3 DNA, as far as it was read: TGTGCCAGCAGCAAGGGAGCGGTTGAAAAA.

This clone was observed a few times. The read ends 3 residues before the CDR3 terminus; that terminus is restored from the germline J gene. This chain uses TRBV7-3 with TRBJ2-3, with a tentative D call TRBD1 (5 bases). The CDR3 extends over 16 amino acids. Trimming stripped 5 bases from V and 3 bases from J, with 18 bases between. Germline V CDR1 and CDR2: SGHTA, FQGTGA. The CDR3 spells CASSQTVSSSTDTQYF. Partial CDR3 DNA: TGTGCCAGCAGCCAGACAGTTTCATCAAGTACAGATACG.

Relative to its sample, this clone is medium-sized. CDR3 DNA, as far as it was read: TGTGCCAGCAGCTTAGAGACTCACCCAGGGAATGAG. Translating gives CASSLETHPGNE. The CDR3 in full is CASSLETHPGNEQFF. V and J are TRBV7-9 and TRBJ2-1; perhaps TRBD1 as D (5 bases). The read is 3 residues too short to cover the CDR3 end, so that end is filled in from the germline J gene. The CDR3 is 15 amino acids. The germline gives CDR1 SEHNR, CDR2 FQNEAQ (reference sequence). V was shortened by 1 base and J by 7 bases, with 14 bases between the two germline ends.

Remarks on this clone: The CDR3 end is not reached by the read, which stops 3 residues before it; the germline J gene fills it in. The V gene is TRBV18, the J gene TRBJ1-1, with D perhaps TRBD1 (5 bases). The CDR3 runs to 15 residues. The V and J ends lost 0 bases and 7 bases respectively, with 15 bases between them. Germline V CDR1 and CDR2: KGHSH, LQKENI. The sequenced CDR3 bases are TGTGCCAGCTCACCACCGACAGCGACTCCCTTTGAA. Translating gives CASSPPTATPFE. The whole CDR3 is CASSPPTATPFEAFF.

This clone occurred a few times. Coverage ceases 3 residues before the CDR3 finishes, and the germline J gene fills in the end. V is TRBV29-1 and J is TRBJ2-7; possibly TRBD1 for D (5 bases). V lost 7 bases and J 6 bases, leaving 16 bases between the germline ends. Germline V CDR1 and CDR2: SQVTM, ANQGSEA. The CDR3 is made up of 12 amino acids. CDR3 bases read: TGCAGCGGGGGCCCAGTCTGGGGCGAG. Residues: CSGGPVWGE. The whole CDR3 sequence reads CSGGPVWGEQYF.

Comment on this clone: A much larger clone sits a single nucleotide away, making a read error possible. The read ends 3 residues early relative to the CDR3; the germline J gene fills the gap. The chain joins TRBV19 to TRBJ2-5, with TRBD1 matching 8 bases. The CDR3 is 14 residues long. V lost 6 bases and J lost 5; bases outside the gene matches: 8. The germline V gene encodes CDR1 LNHDA and CDR2 SQIVND (reference sequence). CDR3 DNA, as far as it was read: TGTGCCAGTAGCCTGGGACAGGCAACTGAGACC. Its translation is CASSLGQATET. The whole CDR3 region reads CASSLGQATETQYF.

The sample holds many counts of this clone. This CDR3 reads CASTLGSGGQQETQYF. The covered CDR3 bases are TGTGCCAGCACCCTAGGCAGCGGGGGCCAACAAGAGACC. The V gene is TRBV12-3 or TRBV12-4, the J gene TRBJ2-5; 8 positions match TRBD2. The read halts 3 residues ahead of the CDR3 end, with the missing end drawn from the germline J gene. The CDR3 loop spans 16 amino acids. Trimming took 7 bases from V and 2 from J; bases not matched to a gene: 12.

This clone was counted at least ten times. The read halts 3 residues ahead of the CDR3 end, with the missing end drawn from the germline J gene. J is TRBJ1-1 and V is TRBV6-1, with D possibly TRBD1 on 5 matching bases. V was shortened by 4 bases and J by 3 bases, with 9 bases between the two germline ends. Germline V lookup: CDR1 MNHNS, CDR2 SASEGT. The CDR3 is 13 amino acids. The CDR3 reads CASSGWGDTEAFF. CDR3 bases read: TGTGCCAGCAGTGGTTGGGGGGACACTGAA.

The sample holds a few counts of this clone. With the read ending 3 residues before the CDR3 end, the germline J gene is used to fill in that end. The chain combines TRBV13 with TRBJ2-1; D is perhaps TRBD2 (7 bases). Trimming pared 5 bases from V and 9 bases from J, leaving 14 bases between. Germline CDR1 reads PRHDT; CDR2 reads FYEKMQ (reference sequence). This CDR3 comprises 13 residues. The CDR3 bases that were read are TGTGCCAGCAGCCCACGGGGGGCCAGTGAG. This sequence encodes CASSPRGASE. The full CDR3 is CASSPRGASEQFF.

In regard to this clone: The read falls 3 residues short of the CDR3 end, and the missing part is taken from the germline J gene. V and J are TRBV2 and TRBJ1-5; D gene uncertain. V was shortened by 1 base and J by 0 bases, with 13 bases between the two germline ends. Per germline, CDR1 SNHLY and CDR2 FYNNEI. The CDR3 covers 17 residues. The CDR3 bases that were read are TGTGCCAGCAGTGAAGTAAGACGGCAGGTTAGCAATCAGCCC. This encodes CASSEVRRQVSNQP. The full-length CDR3 reads as CASSEVRRQVSNQPQHF.

About this clone: Sequencing ends 3 residues short of the CDR3 end; the germline J gene provides the rest. The V gene is TRBV30, the J gene TRBJ2-1; 8 bases are shared with TRBD2. CDR3 size: 14 residues. Germline CDR1 is GTSNPN and CDR2 is SVGIG (reference sequence). The J segment lost 3 bases and the V segment lost 3 bases, leaving 4 bases of the junction unmatched. CDR3 sequence: CAWRRRGDYNEQFF. Partial CDR3 DNA: TGTGCCTGGAGAAGGCGGGGGGACTACAATGAG.

Regarding this clone: The observed sequence ends 3 residues before the CDR3 terminus, with the missing tail filled in from the germline J gene. The V call is TRBV6-1, the J call TRBJ2-3, with 10 bases that match TRBD1. The CDR3 spans 17 residues. The J segment lost 1 base and the V segment lost 1 base, leaving 5 bases of the junction unmatched. CDR1 is MNHNS and CDR2 is SASEGT in the germline V gene. The CDR3 bases that were read are TGTGCCAGCAGTGAAGTCTCCGGGACAGGGGGCACAGATACG. This translates into CASSEVSGTGGTDT. The CDR3 as a whole reads CASSEVSGTGGTDTQYF.

This clone has a handful of counts. From the germline J gene comes the end of the CDR3, since the read stops 3 residues before it. The V and J genes are TRBV2 and TRBJ1-3; D is unresolved. V was pared by 2 bases and J by 0 bases, with 8 bases between. CDR3 size: 15 residues. Germline V CDR1 and CDR2: SNHLY, FYNNEI. The CDR3 here is CASSENGLSGNTIYF. CDR3 bases read: TGTGCCAGCAGTGAAAACGGACTCTCTGGAAACACC.

This clone was observed at least ten times. The read comes to an end 3 residues before the CDR3 does, leaving the germline J gene to fill in the end. The chain uses TRBV5-1 and TRBJ2-7, with TRBD2 identical over 10 bases. The CDR3 extends over 18 amino acids. The germline gives CDR1 SGHRS, CDR2 YFSETQ. The junction had 16 bases not matched to a gene; V was cut back by 4 bases and J by 3 bases. The sequenced part of the CDR3 DNA is TGCGCCAGCAGCCCAGATCCTAGCGGGGGCCTTGAGGGCTACGAG. Its protein is CASSPDPSGGLEGYE. The whole CDR3 is CASSPDPSGGLEGYEQYF.

As for this clone: Sequencing ends 3 residues short of the CDR3 end; the germline J gene provides the rest. The chain carries TRBV5-1 and TRBJ2-5, with 11 bases identical to TRBD2. The CDR3 consists of 15 residues. With V trimmed by 4 bases and J by 4 bases, 6 bases remained unmatched. Germline V gives CDR1 SGHRS, CDR2 YFSETQ. The covered CDR3 bases are TGCGCCAGCAGCCTTAGCGGGGGGGGCGGAGAGACC. Its protein is CASSLSGGGGET. From start to end, the CDR3 is CASSLSGGGGETQYF.

Many counts were recorded for this clone. The read terminates 3 residues ahead of where the CDR3 ends, so the germline J gene completes it. V gene TRBV12-5 combines with J gene TRBJ1-2; possible D gene TRBD1, 5 bases. The germline V and J ends were trimmed by 5 bases and 4 bases, with 17 bases remaining between them. Per germline, CDR1 LGHNT and CDR2 FRNRAP. This CDR3 spans 15 amino acids. Incomplete CDR3 DNA: TGTGCTAGTGGTGGGGGGTCGGGCAGAGGCTATGGC. Translating gives CASGGGSGRGYG. The whole CDR3 protein reads CASGGGSGRGYGYTF.

This clone was counted between two and nine times. The read ends 3 residues before the CDR3 terminus; that terminus is restored from the germline J gene. The chain uses TRBV18 and TRBJ1-2; 9 bases line up with TRBD1. The germline gives CDR1 KGHSH, CDR2 LQKENI. The CDR3 covers 15 residues. V lost 3 bases to trimming and J lost 4 bases; unmatched junction nucleotides: 6. The CDR3 reads CASSPLGTGSYGYTF. The part of the CDR3 DNA that was read is TGTGCCAGCTCACCTCTCGGGACAGGGTCCTATGGC.

About this clone: The CDR3 end falls 3 residues outside the read, so it is completed with the germline J gene. The gene calls are TRBV19 and TRBJ2-3, with TRBD2 matching 8 bases. Trimming at V came to 5 bases and at J to 2 bases, leaving 12 bases not matched to a gene. Germline CDR1 and CDR2: LNHDA and SQIVND (reference sequence). CDR3 length: 17 residues. The CDR3 loop is CASSPQPGLALTDTQYF. The CDR3 DNA, read in part, is TGTGCCAGTAGTCCCCAACCCGGACTAGCTCTCACAGATACG.

This clone turned up a few times. Sequencing ends 3 residues short of the CDR3 end; the germline J gene provides the rest. This chain joins TRBV5-1 and TRBJ1-1; D call uncertain. Germline CDR1 is SGHRS and CDR2 is YFSETQ. Trimming took 2 bases from V and 0 from J, leaving 11 bases between them. The CDR3 is 15 residues long. The CDR3 reads CASSLERTLNTEAFF. CDR3 DNA, as far as it was read: TGCGCCAGCAGCTTAGAGAGAACTTTGAACACTGAA.

This clone was observed a few times. Read sequence stops 3 residues before the CDR3 end, and the germline J gene provides the missing end. The V gene is TRBV30, the J gene TRBJ2-5; 11 bases agree with TRBD2. Per the germline V gene, CDR1 is GTSNPN and CDR2 is SVGIG (reference sequence). Trimming at V came to 3 bases and at J to 0 bases, leaving 3 bases not matched to a gene. CDR3 length: 15 residues. CDR3 DNA (partial): TGTGCCTGGAGGTTAGCGGGGGGGAACCAAGAGACC. Translated: CAWRLAGGNQET. The whole CDR3 is CAWRLAGGNQETQYF.

This clone appeared a few times. The read ends 3 residues early relative to the CDR3; the germline J gene fills the gap. The chain carries TRBV19 and TRBJ2-3; D is unclear. The V end was cut by 3 bases, the J end by 4 bases, with 8 bases between. Germline V gene sequence: CDR1 LNHDA, CDR2 SQIVND (reference sequence). The CDR3 has 13 residues. The covered CDR3 bases are TGTGCCAGTAGTATGGCGAGCGCAGATACG. Translating gives CASSMASADT. In full, the CDR3 reads CASSMASADTQYF.

CDR3 loop: CASSEGLSSSYEQYF. The sequenced part of the CDR3 DNA is TGTGCCAGCAGTGAAGGACTTTCGAGCTCCTACGAG. The chain links TRBV6-1 to TRBJ2-7, with D hard to call. The read halts 3 residues ahead of the CDR3 end, with the missing end drawn from the germline J gene. V gave up 1 base and J gave up 0 bases, with 10 bases separating them. This CDR3 contains 15 residues. CDR1 MNHNS and CDR2 SASEGT come from the germline V gene.

This clone was recorded a few times. The read comes to an end 3 residues before the CDR3 does, leaving the germline J gene to fill in the end. V is TRBV7-2 and J is TRBJ1-5; TRBD1 agrees at 7 bases. CDR1 and CDR2 from the germline V gene are SGHTA and FQGNSA. This CDR3 region has 15 residues. The V and J ends lost 5 bases and 5 bases, in that order; junction bases with no gene match: 9. The CDR3 loop is CASSLGGRGDQPQHF. The part of the CDR3 DNA that was read is TGTGCCAGCAGCCTTGGCGGCAGGGGGGATCAGCCC.

As to this clone: The CDR3 end is not reached by the read, which stops 3 residues before it; the germline J gene fills it in. The V call is TRBV19, the J call TRBJ1-4; 7 positions agree with TRBD1. The CDR3 is 15 residues long. The V gene end was trimmed by 4 bases and the J gene end by 0 bases; junction bases not matched to a gene: 2. The germline V gene encodes CDR1 LNHDA and CDR2 SQIVND (reference sequence). The chain's CDR3 is CASSTGTATNEKLFF. The CDR3 DNA, read in part, is TGTGCCAGTAGTACGGGGACAGCAACTAATGAAAAA.

By its share, this clone is medium-sized (0.01 to 0.1%). Read sequence stops 3 residues before the CDR3 end, and the germline J gene provides the missing end. V is TRBV4-2 and J is TRBJ1-5, with a tentative D call TRBD1 (5 bases). With 0 bases removed from V and 7 bases from J, the gap between germline ends came to 10 bases. The CDR3 length is 14 residues. Germline V CDR1 and CDR2: LGHNA, YNFKEQ. CDR3 DNA (partial): TGTGCCAGCAGCCAAGAAGGGGATGTACAGCCC. Protein product: CASSQEGDVQP. The full CDR3 protein is CASSQEGDVQPQHF.

This clone was detected ten times or more. Here the CDR3 reads CAISEPGLAGNTDTQYF. CDR3 DNA, as far as it was read: TGTGCCATCAGCGAACCGGGACTAGCGGGGAACACAGATACG. V is TRBV10-3 and J is TRBJ2-3; TRBD2 matches 13 bases. The sequence runs out 3 residues before the end of the CDR3; the remainder is reconstructed from the germline J gene. With 6 bases clipped from V and 2 bases from J, the junction kept 8 bases outside the gene matches. Germline V gene data show CDR1 as ENHRY and CDR2 as SYGVKD. The CDR3 extends over 17 amino acids.

As to this clone: The missing CDR3 end, 3 residues past where the read stops, is filled in from the germline J gene. The V gene is TRBV19, the J gene TRBJ2-7; tentative D call: TRBD2 (6 bases). In germline, CDR1 is LNHDA, CDR2 SQIVND (reference sequence). This CDR3 has 15 residues. Trimming left V 3 bases short and J 0 bases short, with 12 bases between. The CDR3 protein is CASSIGGFPSYEQYF. The covered CDR3 bases are TGTGCCAGTAGTATCGGAGGGTTTCCCTCCTACGAG.

This clone has only a few counts. The read gets to within 3 residues of the CDR3 end, and the germline J gene fills in the rest. Other DNA sequences within the sample encode an identical CDR3. The chain recombines TRBV19 with TRBJ1-2; the D is unclear. Between the trimmed V and J ends, which lost 4 bases and 7 bases, there was a span of 16 bases. This CDR3 spans 14 amino acids. Per the germline V gene, CDR1 is LNHDA and CDR2 is SQIVND (reference sequence). Partial CDR3 DNA: TGTGCCAGTAGTAAGGGTCTGGAGGTGGCTGGC. It codes for CASSKGLEVAG. The full CDR3 is CASSKGLEVAGYTF.

The sample holds a few counts of this clone. The read terminates 3 residues ahead of where the CDR3 ends, so the germline J gene completes it. The chain is built from TRBV19 and TRBJ2-7, with D maybe TRBD1 (5 bases). The CDR3 covers 14 residues. Trimming pared 5 bases from V and 1 base from J, leaving 12 bases between. CDR1 is LNHDA and CDR2 is SQIVND in the germline V gene (reference sequence). CDR3 loop: CASSRMTASYEQYF. Partial CDR3 DNA: TGTGCCAGTAGTCGAATGACAGCTTCCTACGAG. The variable domain in full, completed from reference TRBV19 and TRBJ2-7, reads DGGITQSPKYLFRKEGQNVTLSCEQNLNHDAMYWYRQDPGQGLRLIYYSQIVNDFQKGDIAEGYSVSREKKESFPLTVTSAQKNPTAFYLCASSRMTASYEQYFGPGTRLTVT.

This clone was counted ten times or more. Read data end 3 residues before the CDR3 end; the end is taken from the germline J gene. The chain carries TRBV29-1 and TRBJ2-1; 8 bases align to TRBD2. Germline-derived CDR1 and CDR2 are SQVTM and ANQGSEA. The junction had 11 bases not matched to a gene; V was cut back by 7 bases and J by 0 bases. This CDR3 has 16 residues. The CDR3 DNA, read in part, is TGCAGCGGGTCGGGGCTAGCGGGTGGCTCCTACAATGAG. Its translation: CSGSGLAGGSYNE. The whole CDR3 reads CSGSGLAGGSYNEQFF.

CDR3 residues: CASSPFPSGMGYQETQYF. The CDR3 bases that were read are TGCGCCAGCAGCCCCTTCCCTTCGGGGATGGGGTACCAAGAGACC. The chain is built from TRBV5-1 and TRBJ2-5; maybe TRBD2 (5 bases). The CDR3 is cut off 3 residues early in the read; its end comes from the germline J gene. The V end was cut by 4 bases, the J end by 0 bases, with 22 bases between. CDR1 and CDR2 from the germline V gene are SGHRS and YFSETQ. The CDR3 extends over 18 amino acids.

As for this clone: Sequencing ends 3 residues short of the CDR3 end; the germline J gene provides the rest. The chain has TRBV7-6 and TRBJ1-6; no clear D. The length of the CDR3 is 14 residues. CDR1 and CDR2 from the germline V gene are SGHVS and FNYEAQ. Trimming stripped 1 base from V and 8 bases from J, with 9 bases between. The DNA read from the CDR3 is TGTGCCAGCAGCTTAGGTCAGGTGGATTCACCC. Translated: CASSLGQVDSP. The whole CDR3 is CASSLGQVDSPLHF.